These 3 T cell receptor beta chains were sequenced from one sample in a study of blood T cell repertoires in COVID-19 (dated by TCRdb to the early 2020s). The library was built by means of the immunoSEQ multiplex PCR assay. TCRdb re-hosts the immuneACCESS table, in-frame sequences only. Its copies lack some clones; in the studies checked, an unresolved V gene accounts for under half of them, and the cause for the rest is not known. Across this sample there are around 280,000 clones, with roughly 86% seen only once. Of the sample, over 2% falls within the top ten clones. Sequenced material: peripheral blood. These TCRs come from a woman aged 30 to 39 who had recovered from COVID-19.

The V and J genes are TRBV29-1 and TRBJ2-1; 10 bases are shared with TRBD1. The CDR3 has 14 amino acids. V shed 4 bases, J shed 7 bases, and the junction held 7 bases outside the gene matches. Germline V gene lookup returns CDR1 SQVTM and CDR2 ANQGSEA. The CDR3 reads CSVGRDRGWNEQFF. CDR3 DNA sequence: TGCAGCGTTGGGAGGGACAGGGGTTGGAATGAGCAGTTCTTC.

In its sample, this clone was seen a few times. This chain connects TRBV28 to TRBJ2-7, with D possibly matching TRBD1 (5 bases). Trimming cost V 5 bases and J 6 bases, with 11 bases left between them. The CDR3 consists of 12 residues. Germline-derived CDR1 and CDR2 are MDHEN and SYDVKM. The CDR3 nucleotides are TGTGCCAGCAGTCTTAGGCAGGGCGAGCAGTACTTC. This codes for CASSLRQGEQYF.

The chain's CDR3 is CASNYGTDSYEQYF. CDR3 in DNA: TGTGCCAGCAACTACGGGACAGACTCCTACGAGCAGTACTTC. The chain carries TRBV5-6 and TRBJ2-7; TRBD1 aligns across 7 bases. Germline V gene data show CDR1 as SGHDT and CDR2 as YYEEEE. V trimming: 6 bases; J trimming: 0 bases; junction bases outside the gene matches: 6. CDR3 length: 14 amino acids.